The sequence of this T cell receptor (beta chain) was determined in a study of blood T cell repertoires in COVID-19. At the level of the study: Italy, Spain and the United States were the sources of the convalescent and acute COVID-19 samples.

Only in-frame clones appear in the TCRdb table, and some are missing; sequencing was by immunoSEQ multiplex PCR. The repertoire consists of 300,000 to 400,000 clones, with around 85% occurring once and the leading ten covering about 2%. The V and J ends lost 5 bases and 4 bases, in that order; junction bases with no gene match: 4. Germline CDR1 SEHNR, CDR2 FQNEAQ (reference sequence). CDR3 size: 15 residues. The chain recombines TRBV7-9 with TRBJ2-1; 11 nucleotides align to TRBD1. The sequenced material came from PBMCs or T cells enriched from blood (not recorded which). The origin of this receptor is a woman aged 25 to 39 who had been exposed to COVID-19. As DNA, the CDR3 is TGTGCCAGCAGCCGGGACAGGGGGACTTACAATGAGCAGTTCTTC. Its protein product is CASSRDRGTYNEQFF.